Described below is a single T cell receptor (beta chain) sequence and its context. The antigen remains unidentified. The entry originates in a study of identifying expanded T cells in peripheral blood. The study, taken as a whole, reports: Differentially abundant clones: about 1.3 between replicates, 16.4 at around 15 days, 19 to 20 at four.

During the collection period, no donor immune events like infections were recorded. Some clones are missing from TCRdb's copy, which holds only in-frame ones; the method was immunoSEQ multiplex PCR. The table lists 90,000 to 110,000 clones, around 90% of them singletons. Germline CDR1 reads SGDLS; CDR2 reads YYNGEE. With 3 bases clipped from V and 7 bases from J, the junction kept 5 bases outside the gene matches. The CDR3 spans 14 residues. The sequence came from a person aged 18-70 years in good health. V and J are TRBV9 and TRBJ2-2; TRBD1 matches 8 bases. The sample comprised blood. This CDR3 reads CASSAGGAGGELFF. The DNA of the CDR3 is TGTGCCAGCAGCGCAGGGGGCGCAGGCGGGGAGCTGTTTTTT.